These T cell receptor beta chains were read from a single sample in a study of blood T cell repertoires in COVID-19. Produced via immunoSEQ multiplex PCR; TCRdb's table is partial and in-frame only. The sample lists 240,000 or so clones, about 82% occurring once. The sequenced sample was peripheral blood. The receptors were gathered from a man of 80 years or more with acute or convalescent COVID-19. The CDR3 runs from the conserved cysteine through the conserved F or W. The D gene is left open where the match is weak. Rows give clone size only sometimes, using once, few, many, or a class for an expanded clone.

j_call: TRBJ1-5; d_call: TRBD1; v_call: TRBV27; clone_size: NA; cdr3_nt: TGTGCCAGCAGCTCACAGGGGCGGGTCAATCAGCCCCAGCATTTT; cdr3_aa: CASSSQGRVNQPQHF
j_call: TRBJ2-3; d_call: NA; v_call: TRBV19; clone_size: once; cdr3_nt: TGTGCCAGTAGGACTATAGCAGGGGGGAGCACAGATACGCAGTATTTT; cdr3_aa: CASRTIAGGSTDTQYF
j_call: TRBJ1-4; d_call: NA; v_call: TRBV21-1; clone_size: NA; cdr3_nt: TGTGCCAGCAGGGACAGAAACAAAACTAATGAAAAACTGTTTTTT; cdr3_aa: CASRDRNKTNEKLFF
j_call: TRBJ1-4; d_call: TRBD1; v_call: TRBV7-2; clone_size: NA; cdr3_nt: TGTGCCAGCAGCCTAAGACAGGGTGAAAAACTGTTTTTT; cdr3_aa: CASSLRQGEKLFF
j_call: TRBJ1-6; d_call: NA; v_call: TRBV7-2; clone_size: NA; cdr3_nt: TGTGCCAGCAGCTTAGCGGGGGCAGGGTCTCATAATTCACCCCTCCACTTT; cdr3_aa: CASSLAGAGSHNSPLHF
j_call: TRBJ2-5; d_call: NA; v_call: TRBV13; clone_size: NA; cdr3_nt: TGTGCCAGCAGCTCCACCCTGACGGGCGGGGCCCAGTACTTC; cdr3_aa: CASSSTLTGGAQYF
j_call: TRBJ2-1; d_call: NA; v_call: TRBV27; clone_size: NA; cdr3_nt: TGTGCCAGCACCAGGGGGGTCAGCGACCCCCCTCGCAATGAGCAGTTCTTC; cdr3_aa: CASTRGVSDPPRNEQFF
j_call: TRBJ1-6; d_call: TRBD1; v_call: TRBV11-2; clone_size: NA; cdr3_nt: TGTGCCAGCATCCCGGGACAGGGGTTCTCACCCCTCCACTTT; cdr3_aa: CASIPGQGFSPLHF
j_call: TRBJ2-6; d_call: NA; v_call: TRBV6-5; clone_size: NA; cdr3_nt: TGTGCCAGCAGACGAGAGGGTTCAGGGGCCAACGTCCTGACTTTC; cdr3_aa: CASRREGSGANVLTF
j_call: TRBJ1-1; d_call: TRBD1; v_call: TRBV29-1; clone_size: NA; cdr3_nt: TGCAGCGTTGCTCGGACAGGGGGCTGGACTGAAGCTTTCTTT; cdr3_aa: CSVARTGGWTEAFF
j_call: TRBJ1-2; d_call: TRBD1; v_call: TRBV27; clone_size: NA; cdr3_nt: TGTGCCAGCAGGAATCAGGGGGCGGCTAACTATGGCTACACCTTC; cdr3_aa: CASRNQGAANYGYTF
j_call: TRBJ2-7; d_call: TRBD1; v_call: TRBV28; clone_size: NA; cdr3_nt: TGTGCCAGCAATTTACAGGGGCGCGAGCAGTACTTC; cdr3_aa: CASNLQGREQYF
j_call: TRBJ1-2; d_call: NA; v_call: TRBV11-2; clone_size: few; cdr3_nt: TGTGCCAGCAGCTTTGACGGCCTCGCTAGTGGCTACACCTTC; cdr3_aa: CASSFDGLASGYTF
j_call: TRBJ1-1; d_call: TRBD1; v_call: TRBV5-4; clone_size: NA; cdr3_nt: TGTGCCAGCAGCAACGGACAGGGAAGGACTGAAGCTTTCTTT; cdr3_aa: CASSNGQGRTEAFF
j_call: TRBJ1-5; d_call: NA; v_call: TRBV7-2; clone_size: NA; cdr3_nt: TGTGCCAGCAGCTTAAGGGGGAAGGGGGATTGGAATCAGCCCCAGCATTTT; cdr3_aa: CASSLRGKGDWNQPQHF
j_call: TRBJ2-3; d_call: TRBD1; v_call: TRBV7-3; clone_size: NA; cdr3_nt: TGTGCCAGCAGCCCCCGGACAGGAGATACGCAGTATTTT; cdr3_aa: CASSPRTGDTQYF
j_call: TRBJ2-2; d_call: TRBD2; v_call: TRBV2; clone_size: NA; cdr3_nt: TGTGCCAGCAGATTGACTAGCTCGGGCGGGGAGCTGTTTTTT; cdr3_aa: CASRLTSSGGELFF
j_call: TRBJ1-1; d_call: TRBD1; v_call: TRBV6-5; clone_size: NA; cdr3_nt: TGTGCCAGCAGAAGACAGGGACTCCCCCGTTTTGAAGCTTTCTTT; cdr3_aa: CASRRQGLPRFEAFF
j_call: TRBJ2-1; d_call: TRBD2; v_call: TRBV19; clone_size: once; cdr3_nt: TGTGCCAGTGGACTAGCGGGGCGGAGGGATGAGCAGTTCTTC; cdr3_aa: CASGLAGRRDEQFF
j_call: TRBJ1-2; d_call: NA; v_call: TRBV7-2; clone_size: NA; cdr3_nt: TGTGCCAGCAGCTTAGCCACAGCACCCCCGGGGGTAAGTGGTGGCTACACCTTC; cdr3_aa: CASSLATAPPGVSGGYTF
j_call: TRBJ1-1; d_call: TRBD1; v_call: TRBV3-1/TRBV3-2; clone_size: NA; cdr3_nt: TGTGCCAGCAGTCCCCCAGGGGGCGCAACCGGGGCCACTGAAGCTTTCTTT; cdr3_aa: CASSPPGGATGATEAFF
j_call: TRBJ2-1; d_call: NA; v_call: TRBV6-5; clone_size: NA; cdr3_nt: TGTGCCAGCAGTCCAGGGGGGAATGAGCAGTTCTTC; cdr3_aa: CASSPGGNEQFF
j_call: TRBJ1-6; d_call: NA; v_call: TRBV9; clone_size: NA; cdr3_nt: TGTGCCAGCAGCGTAGGGCAGGGTATCGCCAATAATTCACCCCTCCACTTT; cdr3_aa: CASSVGQGIANNSPLHF
j_call: TRBJ1-5; d_call: NA; v_call: TRBV4-1; clone_size: NA; cdr3_nt: TGCGCCAGCAGCCAAGACGGAGATAGCAATCAGCCCCAGCATTTT; cdr3_aa: CASSQDGDSNQPQHF
j_call: TRBJ2-2; d_call: NA; v_call: TRBV20-1; clone_size: NA; cdr3_nt: TGCAGTGCTAGGTCCCCGGGGGAGCTGTTTTTT; cdr3_aa: CSARSPGELFF
j_call: TRBJ1-2; d_call: TRBD1; v_call: TRBV6-5; clone_size: NA; cdr3_nt: TGTGCCAGCACCTCGGGACAGAACTATGGCTACACCTTC; cdr3_aa: CASTSGQNYGYTF
j_call: TRBJ2-3; d_call: NA; v_call: TRBV3-1/TRBV3-2; clone_size: NA; cdr3_nt: TGTGCCAGCAGCCAACTGGGCTCGGGCACAGATACGCAGTATTTT; cdr3_aa: CASSQLGSGTDTQYF
j_call: TRBJ1-5; d_call: NA; v_call: TRBV3-1/TRBV3-2; clone_size: NA; cdr3_nt: TGTGCCAGCAGCCCGAGGACAGCGATCCTTCAGCCCCAGCATTTT; cdr3_aa: CASSPRTAILQPQHF
j_call: TRBJ2-2; d_call: TRBD2; v_call: TRBV7-2; clone_size: NA; cdr3_nt: TGTGCCACCCCCGGCGGGGGTAGACGCACCGGGGAGCTGTTTTTT; cdr3_aa: CATPGGGRRTGELFF
j_call: TRBJ2-1; d_call: NA; v_call: TRBV3-1/TRBV3-2; clone_size: NA; cdr3_nt: TGTGCCAGCAGCCATGCAGCGGTTTCATGGTTCTTC; cdr3_aa: CASSHAAVSWFF
j_call: TRBJ1-6; d_call: NA; v_call: TRBV19; clone_size: NA; cdr3_nt: TGTGCGGCAGGGGCCGGCCCGATTAATTCACCCCTCCACTTT; cdr3_aa: CAAGAGPINSPLHF
j_call: TRBJ2-7; d_call: NA; v_call: TRBV28; clone_size: NA; cdr3_nt: TGTGCCAGCAGTTTGGAGTATCCCTACGAGCAGTACTTC; cdr3_aa: CASSLEYPYEQYF